A single TCR beta chain is shown here with its context. The antigen remains undetermined. The data were obtained in a study of spatial heterogeneity in lung cancer. Study details: Counts of TCR transcripts in tumor regions correlated strongly with a matched bulk RNA-seq T cell module score.

Single TCR cDNA molecules each had their own unique molecular identifier. TCRdb used MiXCR to reprocess the 5' RACE reads, holding one entry per CDR3 protein. The sample records more than 20,000 distinct CDR3 sequences, roughly 6.5% being singletons. Overall study results and limits: Mutation counts in tumors were tracked by counts of expanded intratumoral alpha and beta TCRs.

Noted time point: sample taken at primary tumor resection. The clonotype comes from a male donor with early-stage non-small cell lung cancer. The starting material was lung tumor tissue, obtained at surgery.

The CDR3 DNA sequence: TGCGCCAGCAGCCAAGTCGGGTCAGGAGATAACTATGGCTACACCTTC. Protein sequence: CASSQVGSGDNYGYTF. The V and J genes are TRBV4-1 and TRBJ1-2; no definite D call. There are 16 residues in the CDR3. Germline CDR1 is MGHRA and CDR2 is YSYEKL. V gave up 1 base and J gave up 1 base, with 13 bases separating them.